Shown below are 22 T cell receptor beta chains from a single sample sequenced in a study of blood T cell repertoires in COVID-19. Using immunoSEQ multiplex PCR, the repertoire was profiled, and TCRdb retains in-frame clones only, with some absent. The data show about 160,000 clones, about 88% seen once. Material for sequencing was peripheral blood. The source is a woman older than 75 with acute or convalescent COVID-19.

The V gene is TRBV28, the J gene TRBJ1-2; D might be TRBD1 (6 bases). V was trimmed by 5 bases and J by 1 base, leaving 14 bases between them. Germline loops: CDR1 MDHEN, CDR2 SYDVKM. The CDR3 extends over 15 amino acids. This chain's CDR3 is CASSLRDTFNYGYTF. For the CDR3, the DNA is TGTGCCAGCAGTCTCCGGGACACCTTTAACTATGGCTACACCTTC.

This clone came up a few times. This rearrangement joins TRBV19 to TRBJ1-6; perhaps TRBD1 as D (6 bases). CDR3 length: 15 residues. With 4 bases removed from V and 2 bases from J, the gap between germline ends came to 9 bases. Germline assignment: CDR1 LNHDA and CDR2 SQIVND (reference sequence). The CDR3 nucleotides are TGTGCCAGTAGTAAAGGACAGACCTATAATTCACCCCTCCACTTT. This sequence encodes CASSKGQTYNSPLHF.

The V gene is TRBV19, the J gene TRBJ1-5; 8 bases align to TRBD1. CDR1 LNHDA and CDR2 SQIVND come from the germline V gene (reference sequence). Trimming removed 3 bases from V and 6 bases from J; junction bases left unmatched: 7. This CDR3 has 15 amino acids. The CDR3 DNA is TGTGCCAGTAGTATGGCAGGGGGCAGTGGTCAGCCCCAGCATTTT. Amino acids: CASSMAGGSGQPQHF.

This chain connects TRBV7-9 to TRBJ2-7, with unresolved D. V lost 5 bases and J lost 7, with 12 bases in between. The CDR3 has 12 amino acids. The germline V gene has CDR1 SEHNR and CDR2 FQNEAQ (reference sequence). CDR3 sequence reads: CASSPSQWEQYF. DNA of the CDR3: TGTGCCAGCAGCCCCTCCCAGTGGGAGCAGTACTTC.

The rearrangement uses TRBV5-1 and TRBJ2-5; D unclear. Germline V gives CDR1 SGHRS, CDR2 YFSETQ. V lost 1 base, J lost 5 bases, and 12 bases lay in between. The CDR3 has 14 residues. The CDR3, as DNA: TGCGCCAGCAGCTTGAACGGAGCGCGGGAGACCCAGTACTTC. Translation: CASSLNGARETQYF.

V usage is TRBV7-8 and J usage is TRBJ2-4; 9 nucleotides line up with TRBD1. Trimming cost V 4 bases and J 9 bases; bases outside gene matches: 16. CDR3 length: 17 residues. Germline loops: CDR1 SGHVS, CDR2 FQNEAQ. The chain's CDR3 is CASSWGQGRQEITIQYF. CDR3 bases: TGTGCCAGCAGCTGGGGACAGGGTCGTCAAGAAATTACCATTCAGTACTTC.

This chain connects TRBV20-1 to TRBJ2-1, with 7 nucleotides matching TRBD2. Germline values: CDR1 DFQATT, CDR2 SNEGSKA (reference sequence). CDR3 size: 15 residues. Germline trimming cut 3 bases from V and 4 bases from J; bases unmatched to any gene: 9. The CDR3 DNA reads as TGCAGTGCTAGTTCCGGGGGGAAGTGGTACAATGAGCAGTTCTTC. As protein: CSASSGGKWYNEQFF.

This clone appeared once. The CDR3 region has the DNA TGTGCCAGCAGCCAATATAGCGGGAGTAGCGGGGAGCTGTTTTTT. It translates to CASSQYSGSSGELFF. The V gene is TRBV4-2, the J gene TRBJ2-2; TRBD2 matches at 9 bases. This CDR3 is 15 amino acids long. Per germline, CDR1 LGHNA and CDR2 YNFKEQ. The V gene end was trimmed by 2 bases and the J gene end by 7 bases; junction bases not matched to a gene: 5.

The rearrangement uses TRBV19 and TRBJ2-5; 8 positions agree with TRBD2. Germline CDR1 and CDR2: LNHDA and SQIVND (reference sequence). The junction had 9 bases not matched to a gene; V was cut back by 8 bases and J by 4 bases. This CDR3 has 14 residues. The CDR3 DNA is TGTGCCAGTGGCCCAGCGGGAGTAGGAGAGACCCAGTACTTC. This encodes CASGPAGVGETQYF.

The CDR3 sequence is CASRSEDFSTGELFF. CDR3 DNA sequence: TGTGCCAGCAGGTCCGAGGACTTCTCTACTGGGGAGCTGTTTTTT. The chain employs TRBV11-2 and TRBJ2-2, with D perhaps matching TRBD2 (5 bases). Germline CDR1 SGHAT, CDR2 FQNNGV. This CDR3 contains 15 residues. The V gene lost 6 bases and the J gene lost 8 bases, with 19 bases spanning the gap.

V and J are TRBV6-6 and TRBJ2-3; a possible D gene is TRBD1 (6 bases). V was pared by 3 bases and J by 0 bases, with 10 bases between. Per the germline V gene, CDR1 is MNHNY and CDR2 is SVGAGI (reference sequence). The CDR3 extends over 15 amino acids. The CDR3 sequence is CASSYGQLSTDTQYF. DNA for the CDR3: TGTGCCAGCAGTTATGGACAGCTTAGCACAGATACGCAGTATTTT.

The J gene is TRBJ1-2, the V gene TRBV19, with no clear D. The CDR3 covers 13 residues. V lost 3 bases to trimming and J lost 4 bases, with 9 bases between them. Germline values: CDR1 LNHDA, CDR2 SQIVND (reference sequence). The CDR3 region is CASSMLAGYGYTF. DNA for the CDR3: TGTGCCAGTAGTATGTTGGCGGGCTATGGCTACACCTTC.

V is TRBV2 and J is TRBJ1-1; 9 bases fit TRBD1. V lost 6 bases, J lost 2 bases, and 7 bases stayed unmatched. CDR1 is SNHLY, CDR2 FYNNEI, per germline. This CDR3 contains 15 residues. CDR3: CASRKGTGPNTEAFF. In DNA form, the CDR3 reads TGTGCCAGCAGGAAAGGGACAGGGCCAAACACTGAAGCTTTCTTT.

As concerns this clone: At one of its ends the junction is not consistent with the germline gene, which may arise from a read error. The genes are TRBV7-2 and TRBJ2-4; D gene ambiguous. The germline V gene encodes CDR1 SGHTA and CDR2 FQGNSA. The CDR3 sequence is 13 residues long. CDR3 region: CASNLEVRNIQYF. In DNA form, the CDR3 reads TGTGCCAGCAACTTAGAAGTGCGAAACATTCAGTACTTC.

This clone was seen a handful of times. The genes are TRBV19 and TRBJ2-1, with 7 positions matching TRBD1. Losses at the gene ends were 7 bases for V and 8 bases for J; bases not matched to a gene: 5. The germline V gene has CDR1 LNHDA and CDR2 SQIVND (reference sequence). CDR3 length: 12 amino acids. In DNA form, the CDR3 reads TGTGCCAGTACCCAGACAGGGCATGAGCAGTTCTTC. This codes for CASTQTGHEQFF.

V and J are TRBV7-6 and TRBJ2-3; 8 bases line up with TRBD2. The length of the CDR3 is 16 residues. The V segment lost 4 bases and the J segment 3 bases; nucleotides outside the gene matches: 9. The V gene's germline CDR1 is SGHVS and CDR2 FNYEAQ. The CDR3 is CASSSLSSGVTDTQYF. Here the CDR3 DNA reads TGTGCCAGCAGCTCCCTCAGTAGCGGGGTAACAGATACGCAGTATTTT.

V is TRBV6-6 and J is TRBJ1-2; D remains unclear. V lost 2 bases, J lost 4 bases, and 14 bases lay in between. Looked up from germline, CDR1 is MNHNY and CDR2 is SVGAGI (reference sequence). The CDR3 length is 15 residues. CDR3: CASSYGGTVGYGYTF. CDR3 sequence (DNA): TGTGCCAGCAGTTACGGAGGTACGGTTGGCTATGGCTACACCTTC.

In its sample, this clone was seen once. The chain uses TRBV5-5 and TRBJ2-5, with 12 nucleotides matching TRBD2. Germline CDR1 is SGHKS and CDR2 is YYEKEE (reference sequence). The CDR3 length is 16 residues. Trimming took 4 bases from V and 5 from J; bases not matched to a gene: 9. The chain's CDR3 is CASSREGTSGGETQYF. CDR3 DNA sequence: TGTGCCAGCAGCAGGGAGGGTACTAGCGGGGGGGAGACCCAGTACTTC.

The gene calls are TRBV5-1 and TRBJ2-7; 8 nucleotides agree with TRBD2. Germline-derived CDR1 and CDR2 are SGHRS and YFSETQ. Unmatched junction bases numbered 5, after V lost 0 bases and J lost 6 bases. The CDR3 spans 14 residues. The CDR3 spells CASSLEGLASEQYF. CDR3 sequence (DNA): TGCGCCAGCAGCTTGGAAGGACTAGCCAGCGAGCAGTACTTC.

This clone has a handful of counts. CDR3 nucleotide sequence: TGTGCCAGCAGCGTAGGACAGGGGCTTAATTCACCCCTCCACTTT. Translation gives CASSVGQGLNSPLHF. The chain joins TRBV9 to TRBJ1-6; 8 bases map to TRBD1. The trim removed 0 bases at V and 6 bases at J, leaving 2 bases unmatched. This CDR3 has 15 residues. Germline loops: CDR1 SGDLS, CDR2 YYNGEE.

CDR3 loop: CASSDPGTGTEKLFF. For the CDR3, the DNA is TGTGCCAGCAGCGACCCCGGGACAGGGACTGAAAAACTGTTTTTT. The V call is TRBV9, the J call TRBJ1-4; 9 nucleotides agree with TRBD1. With V trimmed by 3 bases and J by 7 bases, 7 bases remained unmatched. In germline, CDR1 is SGDLS, CDR2 YYNGEE. CDR3 size: 15 residues.

The genes are TRBV6-1 and TRBJ2-3; TRBD2 aligns across 10 bases. The CDR3 loop spans 17 amino acids. Germline V lookup: CDR1 MNHNS, CDR2 SASEGT. Germline trimming cut 2 bases from V and 4 bases from J; bases unmatched to any gene: 9. The CDR3 region is CASSESLSGRMSDTQYF. The CDR3 region has the DNA TGTGCCAGCAGTGAATCTCTTAGCGGGAGGATGTCAGATACGCAGTATTTT.